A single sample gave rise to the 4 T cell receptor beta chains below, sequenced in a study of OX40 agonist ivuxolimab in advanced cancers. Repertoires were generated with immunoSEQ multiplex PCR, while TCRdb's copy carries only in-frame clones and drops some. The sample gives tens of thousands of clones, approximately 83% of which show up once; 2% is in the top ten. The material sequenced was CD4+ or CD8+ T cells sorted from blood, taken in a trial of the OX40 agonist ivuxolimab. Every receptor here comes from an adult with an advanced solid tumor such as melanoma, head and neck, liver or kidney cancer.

The DNA of the CDR3 is TGTGCCAGCAGTTACGACGGATCAACTAATGAAAAACTGTTTTTT. This translates into CASSYDGSTNEKLFF. The chain employs TRBV6-6 and TRBJ1-4; D gene ambiguous. Trimming took 2 bases from V and 0 from J, leaving 7 bases between them. This CDR3 has 15 residues. The germline gives CDR1 MNHNY, CDR2 SVGAGI (reference sequence).

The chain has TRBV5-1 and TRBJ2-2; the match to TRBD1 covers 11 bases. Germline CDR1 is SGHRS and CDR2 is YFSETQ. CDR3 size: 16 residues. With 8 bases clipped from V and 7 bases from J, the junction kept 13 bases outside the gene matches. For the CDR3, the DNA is TGCGCCAGAACGTGGCTGGACAGGGGGCAGGGCGGGGAGCTGTTTTTT. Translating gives CARTWLDRGQGGELFF.

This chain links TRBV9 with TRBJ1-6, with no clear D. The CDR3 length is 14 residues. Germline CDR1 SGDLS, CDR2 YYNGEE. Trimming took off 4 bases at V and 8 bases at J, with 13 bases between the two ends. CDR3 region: CASSPQGSDSPLHF. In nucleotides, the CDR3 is TGTGCCAGCAGCCCCCAAGGGTCCGATTCACCCCTCCACTTT.

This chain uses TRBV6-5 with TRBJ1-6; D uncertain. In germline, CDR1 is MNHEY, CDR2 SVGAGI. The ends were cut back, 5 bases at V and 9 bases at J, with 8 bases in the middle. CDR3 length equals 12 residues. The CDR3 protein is CASSRSGSPLHF. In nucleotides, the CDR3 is TGTGCCAGCAGTCGCTCAGGTTCACCCCTCCACTTT.